This section outlines one T cell receptor beta chain sequence together with its context. The data derive from a study of blood T cell repertoires in COVID-19. Whole-study context: Nucleic acid was either cDNA or gDNA, and it came from T cells, B-cell-depleted T cells, or PBMCs.

The CDR3 has 15 amino acids. V was clipped by 5 bases and J by 1 base, with 15 bases between them. The germline gives CDR1 SGHTA, CDR2 FQGNSA. Under the authors' procedure: Using reference gene primer amplification, nucleated cell counts were estimated. Some clones are missing from TCRdb's copy, which holds only in-frame ones; the method was immunoSEQ multiplex PCR. Clonal size and the V and J genes are those of that table, whereas D and trimming came from the DNA. The table has around 200,000 clones, over 70% seen once; the top ten hold under 3.5%. The source of this sequence is a man aged 45-65 years with active or convalescent COVID-19. The sequencing sample was made of peripheral blood. The chain carries TRBV7-2 and TRBJ2-7, with D perhaps matching TRBD2 (6 bases). DNA for the CDR3: TGTGCCAGCAGCGCCGGCGGGGCAATGTCCTACGAGCAGTACTTC. This encodes CASSAGGAMSYEQYF.